This record looks at one TCR beta chain sequence and its context. As yet, its antigen is unknown. Some clones are missing from TCRdb's copy, which holds only in-frame ones; the method was immunoSEQ multiplex PCR. The sample contains 100,000 to 150,000 clones, approximately 94% of which appear only once. The data originate from a study of cytomegalovirus exposure and HLA in healthy donors. Points from the study as a whole: According to a subsequent analysis, TCR clusters identified in the first cohort showed a tendency to co-occur across the roughly 120 validation repertoires.

The CDR3 spans 15 residues. Germline V lookup: CDR1 SGHNT, CDR2 YYREEE (reference sequence). Trimming removed 4 bases from V and 7 bases from J; junction bases left unmatched: 6. Specimen: PBMCs. The clonotype was recovered from a woman aged 18-29 years in good health and CMV-seronegative. The chain links TRBV5-4 to TRBJ1-4; 11 nucleotides match TRBD1. CDR3 DNA: TGTGCCAGCAGCCCGGACAGGGGGCGAAGTGAAAAACTGTTTTTT. Protein sequence: CASSPDRGRSEKLFF.